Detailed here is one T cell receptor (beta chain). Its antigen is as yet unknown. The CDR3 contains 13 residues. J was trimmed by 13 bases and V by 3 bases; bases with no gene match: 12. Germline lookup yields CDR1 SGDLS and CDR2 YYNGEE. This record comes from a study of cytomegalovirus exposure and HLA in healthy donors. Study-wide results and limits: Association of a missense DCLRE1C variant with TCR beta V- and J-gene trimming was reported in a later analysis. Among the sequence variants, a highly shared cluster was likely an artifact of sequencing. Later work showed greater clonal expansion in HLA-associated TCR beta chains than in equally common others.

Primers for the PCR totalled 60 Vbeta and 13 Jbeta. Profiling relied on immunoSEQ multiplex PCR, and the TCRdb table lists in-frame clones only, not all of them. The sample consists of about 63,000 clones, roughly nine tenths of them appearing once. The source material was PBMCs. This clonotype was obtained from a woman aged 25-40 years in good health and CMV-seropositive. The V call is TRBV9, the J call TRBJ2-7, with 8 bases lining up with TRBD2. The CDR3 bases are TGTGCCAGCAGCGCCGACCTCAGCGGGAGAGTCTACTTC. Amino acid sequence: CASSADLSGRVYF.